This T cell receptor beta chain originates from a study of T cell repertoires in cytomegalovirus infection. A word on this clonotype: Its target is unknown.

TCRdb reprocessed the reads with MiXCR, giving one entry per CDR3 protein. Counted here are fewer than 900,000 distinct CDR3 sequences, 25% to 30% occurring once; the ten biggest clones make up roughly 14%. V shed 6 bases and J shed 3 bases, with 15 bases lying between them. The CDR3 has 15 residues. The source is a human donor in good health (CMV status not recorded). Some clones in this sample may be carry-over from other donors' samples. This chain connects TRBV12-3 or TRBV12-4 to TRBJ1-3; possibly TRBD1 for D (6 bases). Material: cultured CD8+ T cells from PBMCs, obtained from culture after CMV antigen stimulation. CDR3 amino acids: CASRTWTVHGNTIYF. The CDR3 DNA reads as TGTGCCAGCAGGACTTGGACAGTTCATGGAAACACCATATATTTT.